This T cell receptor beta chain was documented in a study of T cells in localized non-small cell lung cancer (dated by TCRdb to between 2020 and 2021). A note on the overall study: Comparing tumors with uninvolved tumor-adjacent lungs, the study looked at the T cell repertoires of 220 or so patients with early-stage NSCLC. The cohort consisted of around 250 treatment-naive NSCLC patients whose localized lung tumors had been resected. NSCLC patients had a mean age of approximately 66 years, and 120 to 150 were male and 107 female. Results and caveats for the whole study, not just this receptor: Higher blood T cell density associated with longer overall survival, while higher adjacent-lung clonality associated with shorter survival. Because the study design was exploratory, TCR variables were selected using unadjusted p-values without false-discovery rate correction. Because multi-region tumor sequencing was not performed, intratumor heterogeneity could not be ruled out. Of the top 100 tumor clones, a median of around 57 were detected in paired uninvolved adjacent lung; over 25 were also among that lung's top 100. The highest T cell clonality was observed in uninvolved tumor-adjacent lung, where clonality exceeded that of tumor, suggesting that antigenic responses were more focused in uninvolved tumor-adjacent lung.

At diagnosis, tumor, uninvolved tumor-adjacent lung and peripheral blood were collected and then preserved as a mix of FFPE and fresh-frozen material. For TCR repertoire profiling, blood samples were analyzed in the form of peripheral blood mononuclear cells. The immunoSEQ Assay was used to sequence TCR beta CDR3 regions from DNA. In the original analysis: T cell density was computed as TCR beta template counts normalized to usable DNA estimated by amplifying housekeeping genes. Richness was estimated with the preseqR package, extrapolating to 400,000 templates for PBMC samples and 120,000 templates for tissue samples. Clonality was calculated as one minus Pielou's evenness. Tissue-enriched TCRs were identified through differential abundance testing performed on productive amino-acid clonotypes, with a minimum total count of 5 and an alpha of 0.1. The Jaccard Index and the Morisita Overlap Index were used to measure how much the repertoires overlapped between compartments. GLIPH grouped TCR beta CDR3s together with public tetramer-defined viral CDR3s, and a viral motif had to include at least three viral sequences and also show V-gene enrichment. As stored in TCRdb, this immuneACCESS dataset retains in-frame rearrangements with V and J assigned. A fraction of the clones does not appear; measured against another copy, unresolved V genes explain less than half of the discrepancy, and the remainder lacks a known reason. V, J and clone size derive from that table, while D and trimming were established from the DNA sequence. The sample records some 11,000 clones, around 83% of which are singletons. The top ten clones comprise approximately 20% of the sample.

The cysteine opens and the phenylalanine closes a CDR3 of 16 amino acids. Of the read, only the CDR3 DNA is kept; its 48 bases are in frame from base 1. CDR1 SGHDT and CDR2 YYEEEE were looked up in the germline V gene. V and J are trimmed by 0 bases and 7 bases, and the gene matches miss 8 bases of the junction. As for this clone: What antigen it recognizes has not been identified. No base qualities exist here, and no much larger clone lies one base off it.

This sequence originates from an older male donor with stage I lung adenocarcinoma. This material consisted of peripheral blood, taken before any cancer treatment. The rearrangement combines TRBV5-6 with TRBJ2-1; 9 bases in the middle match TRBD2. Read as DNA, the sequence is TGTGCCAGCAGCTTGGAGTCTCTAGCGGGAATAAATGAGCAGTTCTTC. Translated, this gives CASSLESLAGINEQFF.